This record looks at one T cell receptor (beta chain) sequence and its context. The junction differs from germline at one of its ends, possibly a read error. The CDR3 runs 15 residues. Germline CDR1 reads SGHVS; CDR2 reads FNYEAQ. This sample is drawn from a study of blood T cells in healthy people across ages. Through a sample-barcoded 5' primer and a J-beta primer mix, a second PCR was run for 7 to 11 cycles. Tags on each cDNA molecule came from a template-switch adaptor with 12 random nucleotides. Via MiXCR, TCRdb re-called the 5' RACE reads, giving one row per CDR3 protein. The repertoire holds hundreds of thousands of distinct CDR3 sequences, with about 52% as singletons.

Sequencing used blood. The rearrangement joins TRBV7-6 to TRBJ2-7; TRBD1 matches at 8 bases. The receptor was derived from a woman aged 60-75 years in good health. This chain's CDR3 is CASSPRTGRPYERYF. For the CDR3, the DNA is TGTGCCAGCAGCCCCCGGACAGGGAGACCCTACGAGCGGTACTTC.